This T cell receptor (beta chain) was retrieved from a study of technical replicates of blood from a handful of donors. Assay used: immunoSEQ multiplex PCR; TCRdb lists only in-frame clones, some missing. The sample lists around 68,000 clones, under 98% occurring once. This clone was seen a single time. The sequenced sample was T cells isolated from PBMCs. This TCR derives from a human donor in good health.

The CDR3 coding sequence is TGTGCCAGCAGCCAAGGAGGGAACACTGAAGCTTTCTTT. Translated, it gives CASSQGGNTEAFF. The rearrangement links TRBV7-9 to TRBJ1-1; D uncertain. Deletions cut 5 bases from V and 1 base from J, with 8 bases between. Germline V gene sequence: CDR1 SEHNR, CDR2 FQNEAQ (reference sequence). CDR3 length: 13 residues.